This T cell receptor (beta chain) was sequenced for a study of T-cell memory formation after mild COVID-19. Whole-study findings and limits: Clones shrinking between day 15 and 85 showed a balanced CD4/CD8 split, and those that grew later tilted toward CD4+.

A few counts support this clonotype. Its antigen is unidentified. Amplification by 5'RACE using constant-segment primers produced TCR alpha and TCR beta cDNA libraries that carried sample barcodes and UMIs. TCRdb independently ran MiXCR on the 5' RACE reads; one entry per CDR3 protein. This table has hundreds of thousands of distinct CDR3 sequences, approximately 15% appearing once. This CDR3 contains 13 residues. Trimming took off 0 bases at V and 6 bases at J, with 7 bases between the two ends. The germline CDR1 and CDR2 sequences are LGHNA and YSLEER. The source is a man aged 18 to 35 who had mild COVID-19 (a few samples of this study predate the infection). Cell type and time point are not known. The sample was PBMCs or a T cell subset sorted from them (not recorded which). This chain joins TRBV4-3 and TRBJ2-3; D may be TRBD2 (6 bases). The CDR3 reads CASSQDAGDTQYF. In DNA, the CDR3 is TGCGCCAGCAGCCAAGATGCGGGGGATACGCAGTATTTT.